This T cell receptor beta chain was retrieved from a study of cytomegalovirus exposure and HLA in healthy donors. Whole-study findings and limits: TRBV6-2, TRBV6-3 and some other V segments were excluded as indistinguishable. Per published reports, the classifier diagnosed cytomegalovirus status with high specificity and sensitivity. In vitro work confirmed that a few CMV-associated chains recognize CMV antigens. Analysis performed later found over 15,000 TCR beta sequences associated with HLA alleles at 0.05 false discovery rate.

The primer mix had 60 Vbeta and 13 Jbeta primers. This table comes from immunoSEQ multiplex PCR, and its TCRdb copy is limited to in-frame clones, with some not included. The sample holds approximately 190,000 clones, roughly 74% seen once. This clone was counted a few times. Antigen specificity is unknown. V lost 0 bases, J lost 3 bases, and 2 bases stayed unmatched. This CDR3 region has 15 residues. Germline V gene data show CDR1 as LGHNA and CDR2 as YNFKEQ. The source of this sequence is a woman younger than 45 in good health and CMV-seropositive. The chain recombines TRBV4-2 with TRBJ1-5, with 7 positions matching TRBD1. The sequencing sample was made of PBMCs. CDR3 sequence (DNA): TGTGCCAGCAGCCAAGACAGGGGGAACAATCAGCCCCAGCATTTT. Protein sequence: CASSQDRGNNQPQHF.